The clone carrying this T cell receptor beta chain was seen a handful of times. This entry is derived from a study of CDR3 diversity in severe acne. V lost 4 bases and J lost 4; bases outside the gene matches: 8. The CDR3 is 17 residues long. The germline CDR1 and CDR2 sequences are SGHVS and FNYEAQ. TCRdb used MiXCR to reprocess the PCR reads, holding one entry per CDR3 protein. The sample consists of 90,000 or so distinct CDR3 sequences, 48% of them appearing once. This TCR derives from a male donor in good health, serving as a control. V usage is TRBV7-6 and J usage is TRBJ2-2; 11 bases map to TRBD2. Sequenced material: blood. The DNA for the CDR3 is TGTGCCAGCAGCTCCCCAGGACTAGCGGGCGGCACCGGGGAGCTGTTTTTT. Amino acid sequence: CASSSPGLAGGTGELFF.